This T cell receptor beta chain was retrieved from a study of blood T cell repertoires in COVID-19. Study-level information: Samples of COVID-19 (acute and convalescent) were obtained from the United States, Italy and Spain.

The V gene end was trimmed by 7 bases and the J gene end by 0 bases; junction bases not matched to a gene: 7. Germline lookup yields CDR1 LNHDA and CDR2 SQIVND (reference sequence). The length of the CDR3 is 18 residues. Generated by immunoSEQ multiplex PCR, the TCRdb table keeps only in-frame clones and is missing some. The sample consists of 250,000 or so clones, about nine tenths of them appearing once. Those enrolled, adults aged about 18 to 95 years, came from 24 US areas. Input material: PBMCs or T cells enriched from blood (not recorded which). The V call is TRBV19, the J call TRBJ2-1; 15 bases line up with TRBD2. The clonotype was recovered from a woman in her 30s with acute COVID-19. CDR3 region: CASKGGLAGGSSYNEQFF. The CDR3 DNA follows: TGTGCCAGTAAAGGAGGACTAGCGGGAGGGTCCTCCTACAATGAGCAGTTCTTC.